The present TCR beta chain was sequenced within a study of T cells after yellow fever vaccination. This clonotype has only a few counts. Its antigen is still unknown. UMIs and a universal primer site were added when TCR cDNA was made by 5'RACE template switching. MiXCR, run by TCRdb on the 5' RACE reads, gives a single entry per CDR3 protein. Seen here are approximately 340,000 distinct CDR3 sequences, roughly 9.4% observed once, and the top ten hold about a sixth. Regarding the study as a whole: Overall, a small share of clonotypes was seen in both CD4 and CD8 compartments. Weaker, the secondary response peaked sooner, at day 5 versus 15.

V was trimmed by 5 bases and J by 2 bases, leaving 19 bases between them. From germline, CDR1 is SGHTA and CDR2 FQGNSA. The CDR3 runs to 16 residues. The chain joins TRBV7-2 to TRBJ2-7; tentative D call: TRBD2 (5 bases). The TCR sequence derives from a man in his late teens or twenties who received the YFV17D yellow fever vaccine. The source was PBMCs, collected on the day of the first yellow fever vaccination. DNA for the CDR3: TGTGCCAGCAGCCCCGAGCCATCGGCGGGCACCTACGAGCAGTACTTC. Its translation is CASSPEPSAGTYEQYF.